These 24 T cell receptor beta chains share one sample of origin, sequenced in a study of immune reconstitution after stem cell transplant in scleroderma. Each CDR3 protein is one row after TCRdb ran MiXCR on the RT-PCR reads. There are 5,000 or so distinct CDR3 sequences in the sample; 7.5% to 9.5% occur only once, and around 3.9% lies in the top ten. Sampling took place before or after autologous hematopoietic stem cell transplantation (not recorded which). These receptors came from a male donor with systemic sclerosis.

This clonotype was observed a single time. This sequence may be a read error, since a much larger clone differs from it by one base. The CDR3 spells CASGEGEQFF. CDR3 bases: TGTGCCAGCGGGGAGGGGGAGCAGTTCTTC. This rearrangement joins TRBV28 to TRBJ2-1, with 7 bases matching TRBD2. The CDR3 is 10 residues long. V shed 8 bases and J 10 bases; nucleotides not matched to a gene: 2. In germline, CDR1 is MDHEN, CDR2 SYDVKM.

The chain recombines TRBV5-1 with TRBJ2-7; D not certain. The CDR3 extends over 15 amino acids. Germline V CDR1 and CDR2: SGHRS, YFSETQ. V gave up 0 bases and J gave up 4 bases, with 14 bases separating them. The CDR3: CASSLVAESLYEQYF. Here the CDR3 DNA reads TGCGCCAGCAGCTTGGTTGCGGAGTCCTTGTACGAGCAGTACTTC.

This clonotype was seen more than once but under ten times. This chain uses TRBV20-1 with TRBJ1-1; the D gene is possibly TRBD1 (5 bases). Trimming cost V 6 bases and J 1 base, with 12 bases left between them. This CDR3 is built from 13 residues. Per germline, CDR1 DFQATT and CDR2 SNEGSKA (reference sequence). This CDR3 reads CSAARQPNTEAFF. Written as DNA, the CDR3 is TGCAGTGCCGCGAGACAGCCGAACACTGAAGCTTTCTTT.

The chain recombines TRBV5-1 with TRBJ2-7; possibly TRBD2 for D (6 bases). The CDR3 sequence is 14 residues long. In germline, CDR1 is SGHRS, CDR2 YFSETQ. V lost 4 bases and J 5 bases, leaving 16 bases between the germline ends. The CDR3, as DNA: TGCGCCAGCAGCCCCGCGGGATGGGAGAACGAGCAGTACTTC. It encodes CASSPAGWENEQYF.

The chain employs TRBV29-1 and TRBJ2-3; possibly TRBD1 for D (6 bases). CDR3 size: 14 residues. V lost 1 base and J 1 base, leaving 9 bases between the germline ends. The germline V gene has CDR1 SQVTM and CDR2 ANQGSEA. CDR3 loop: CSVEGTEGTDTQYF. In DNA, the CDR3 is TGCAGCGTTGAAGGGACAGAGGGCACAGATACGCAGTATTTT.

By share, this clonotype counts as large. The V gene is TRBV28, the J gene TRBJ2-1, with D perhaps matching TRBD2 (7 bases). The CDR3 is 17 residues long. Germline CDR1 reads MDHEN; CDR2 reads SYDVKM. With 5 bases removed from V and 4 bases from J, the gap between germline ends came to 21 bases. The CDR3 sequence: CASSPNPRGGQYNEQFF. CDR3 nucleotides: TGTGCCAGCAGTCCGAACCCCAGGGGAGGGCAATACAATGAGCAGTTCTTC.

This clonotype was seen more than once but under ten times. The chain is built from TRBV20-1 and TRBJ2-1; D may be TRBD2 (6 bases). Trimming stripped 2 bases from V and 9 bases from J, with 11 bases between. The CDR3 contains 12 residues. The germline gives CDR1 DFQATT, CDR2 SNEGSKA (reference sequence). CDR3: CSARPTRGEQFF. CDR3 sequence (DNA): TGCAGTGCTAGACCAACGCGGGGTGAGCAGTTCTTC.

A word on this clonotype: A much more abundant neighbour one base away suggests this may be a read error. The chain recombines TRBV6-2 or TRBV6-3 with TRBJ2-3, with TRBD2 matching 9 bases. Trimming removed 8 bases from V and 3 bases from J; junction bases left unmatched: 9. The CDR3 runs 15 residues. The germline V gene has CDR1 MNHEY and CDR2 SVGEGT. The CDR3 spells CASLGPGLATDTQYF. In DNA, the CDR3 is TGTGCCAGCCTAGGGCCCGGACTAGCGACAGATACGCAGTATTTT.

In its sample, this clonotype ranks as medium-sized. The chain is built from TRBV5-1 and TRBJ1-4; no firm D call. V lost 2 bases and J lost 8, with 16 bases in between. CDR3 length equals 15 residues. Germline lookup yields CDR1 SGHRS and CDR2 YFSETQ. CDR3 region: CASSLRVGFGEKLFF. The CDR3 DNA follows: TGCGCCAGCAGCTTACGGGTAGGGTTCGGCGAAAAACTGTTTTTT.

This clonotype has a handful of counts. This CDR3 reads CASSLDGKVELFF. The CDR3 coding sequence is TGCGCCAGCAGCTTGGACGGGAAGGTGGAACTGTTTTTT. The V and J genes are TRBV5-1 and TRBJ1-4; no definite D call. The germline CDR1 and CDR2 sequences are SGHRS and YFSETQ. CDR3 length: 13 amino acids. V gave up 0 bases and J gave up 12 bases, with 12 bases separating them.

This clonotype showed up just a few times. The rearrangement links TRBV20-1 to TRBJ2-7, with 12 bases identical to TRBD2. Trimming at V came to 5 bases and at J to 2 bases, leaving 4 bases not matched to a gene. Germline CDR1 and CDR2: DFQATT and SNEGSKA (reference sequence). This CDR3 contains 14 residues. For the CDR3, the DNA is TGCAGTGCTGGACTAGCGGGGAGACCCTACGAGCAGTACTTC. It encodes CSAGLAGRPYEQYF.

Notes on this clonotype: It may be a read error: a sequence one base away is much more abundant. The chain is built from TRBV7-3 and TRBJ1-1; D gene unclear. Germline lookup yields CDR1 SGHTA and CDR2 FQGTGA. Trimming stripped 0 bases from V and 5 bases from J, with 7 bases between. This CDR3 comprises 13 residues. The CDR3 nucleotides read TGTGCCAGCAGCTTAACATGCGGAACTGAAGCTTTCTTT. Translating it yields CASSLTCGTEAFF.

The chain employs TRBV20-1 and TRBJ1-5; 9 positions match TRBD1. V gave up 6 bases and J gave up 5 bases; unmatched junction bases: 8. The CDR3 runs to 14 residues. Per the germline V gene, CDR1 is DFQATT and CDR2 is SNEGSKA (reference sequence). Written as DNA, the CDR3 is TGCAGTGCCCCGGGGACAGGGTGGCATCAGCCCCAGCATTTT. It encodes CSAPGTGWHQPQHF.

The rearrangement uses TRBV7-9 and TRBJ2-1, with D perhaps given as TRBD1 or TRBD2 (5 bases each). Deletions cut 4 bases from V and 2 bases from J, with 12 bases between. The CDR3 is made up of 15 amino acids. Germline-derived CDR1 and CDR2 are SEHNR and FQNEAQ (reference sequence). DNA for the CDR3: TGTGCCAGCAGCTCGGGGACCGGCACCTACAATGAGCAGTTCTTC. Translated, it gives CASSSGTGTYNEQFF.

This rearrangement joins TRBV5-6 to TRBJ1-1; D is possibly TRBD1 (5 bases). In germline, CDR1 is SGHDT, CDR2 YYEEEE. The CDR3 is made up of 15 amino acids. Deletions cut 4 bases from V and 1 base from J, with 14 bases between. Here the CDR3 reads CASSNGGGPNTEAFF. The CDR3 nucleotides read TGTGCCAGCAGCAATGGGGGGGGACCGAACACTGAAGCTTTCTTT. Filled out from reference TRBV5-6 and TRBJ1-1, the complete variable domain reads DAGVTQSPTHLIKTRGQQVTLRCSPKSGHDTVSWYQQALGQGPQFIFQYYEEEERQRGNFPDRFSGHQFPNYSSELNVNALLLGDSALYLCASSNGGGPNTEAFFGQGTRLTVV.

The chain is built from TRBV7-8 and TRBJ1-1, with a tentative D call TRBD1 (5 bases). The V end was cut by 1 base, the J end by 4 bases, with 13 bases between. This CDR3 region has 15 residues. Germline loops: CDR1 SGHVS, CDR2 FQNEAQ. CDR3 in amino acids: CASSLGQTQGTEAFF. The CDR3 region has the DNA TGTGCCAGCAGCTTAGGGCAGACCCAGGGCACTGAAGCTTTCTTT.

The CDR3 sequence: CASSQLAGGSGPEQYF. The CDR3 coding sequence is TGCGCCAGCAGCCAACTAGCGGGAGGGTCTGGTCCCGAGCAGTACTTC. The chain links TRBV4-1 to TRBJ2-7, with 12 bases aligning to TRBD2. This CDR3 is 16 amino acids long. V dropped 2 bases and J dropped 6; count of bases not matched to a gene: 8. The V gene's germline CDR1 is MGHRA and CDR2 YSYEKL.

This clonotype occurred a few times. The chain has TRBV24-1 and TRBJ2-1; D uncertain. The V end was cut by 5 bases, the J end by 7 bases, with 8 bases between. There are 12 residues in the CDR3. Looked up from germline, CDR1 is KGHDR and CDR2 is SFDVKD. The CDR3 DNA follows: TGTGCCACCAGTGTCAATGTAAATGAGCAGTTCTTC. This translates into CATSVNVNEQFF.

This clonotype showed up just a few times. This sequence joins TRBV9 and TRBJ2-5; 7 nucleotides line up with TRBD2. V lost 2 bases and J lost 5; bases outside the gene matches: 9. The CDR3 has 15 amino acids. In germline, CDR1 is SGDLS, CDR2 YYNGEE. The CDR3 loop reads CASSVGSAGVETQYF. CDR3 nucleotides: TGTGCCAGCAGCGTGGGTTCGGCGGGAGTTGAGACCCAGTACTTC.

V is TRBV20-1 and J is TRBJ2-7, with TRBD2 identical over 14 bases. The CDR3 length is 18 residues. CDR1 and CDR2 (germline): DFQATT, SNEGSKA (reference sequence). The junction had 15 bases not matched to a gene; V was cut back by 5 bases and J by 3 bases. CDR3 amino acids: CSAASPGTSGSLNYEQYF. DNA of the CDR3: TGCAGTGCTGCCTCACCCGGGACTAGCGGGAGCCTAAACTACGAGCAGTACTTC.

The gene calls are TRBV20-1 and TRBJ2-2, with D unresolved. V was clipped by 5 bases and J by 2 bases, with 18 bases between them. Germline V gene sequence: CDR1 DFQATT, CDR2 SNEGSKA (reference sequence). This CDR3 has 16 amino acids. CDR3 residues: CSAYPRFSHNTGELFF. CDR3 nucleotides: TGCAGTGCTTACCCACGGTTCTCCCATAACACCGGGGAGCTGTTTTTT.

Within the sample, this clonotype is medium-sized. The V gene is TRBV5-1, the J gene TRBJ2-3; D might be TRBD2 (5 bases). Trimming left V 2 bases short and J 2 bases short, with 12 bases between. There are 15 residues in the CDR3. In germline, CDR1 is SGHRS, CDR2 YFSETQ. The CDR3 bases are TGCGCCAGCAGCTTAGCGGCCTCTCCCACAGATACGCAGTATTTT. This sequence encodes CASSLAASPTDTQYF. The entire variable domain, with the rest obtained from reference TRBV5-1 and TRBJ2-3, is as follows: KAGVTQTPRYLIKTRGQQVTLSCSPISGHRSVSWYQQTPGQGLQFLFEYFSETQRNKGNFPGRFSGRQFSNSRSEMNVSTLELGDSALYLCASSLAASPTDTQYFGPGTRLTVL.

V and J are TRBV5-4 and TRBJ2-1; TRBD2 matches 8 bases. The germline CDR1 and CDR2 sequences are SGHNT and YYREEE (reference sequence). J was trimmed by 2 bases and V by 4 bases; bases with no gene match: 8. CDR3 length: 16 amino acids. The CDR3: CASSPRGAGAYNEQFF. As DNA, the CDR3 is TGTGCCAGCAGCCCGCGGGGAGCGGGGGCCTACAATGAGCAGTTCTTC. The whole variable domain, remainder taken from reference TRBV5-4 and TRBJ2-1, is ETGVTQSPTHLIKTRGQQVTLRCSSQSGHNTVSWYQQALGQGPQFIFQYYREEENGRGNFPPRFSGLQFPNYSSELNVNALELDDSALYLCASSPRGAGAYNEQFFGPGTRLTVL.

This clonotype was counted a few times. The DNA for the CDR3 is TGTGCCAGCAGCTCTCTTAGACTAGCGGGAAATGAGCAGTTCTTC. This translates into CASSSLRLAGNEQFF. The chain is built from TRBV12-1 and TRBJ2-1; whether TRBD2, the table's D call, matches the DNA was not checked. TRBV12-1 corresponds to a pseudogene. The CDR3 is 15 amino acids.